Below, 10 T cell receptor beta chains from the same sample are listed, as sequenced in a study of Graves' ophthalmopathy and Graves' hyperthyroidism. The authors amplified TCR beta CDR3 regions, and they did so from RNA transcripts for repertoire sequencing. Investigators did first-round RT-PCR with HTBI primers, then second-round multiplex PCR. TCRdb ran MiXCR on the multiplex PCR reads and lists one entry per CDR3 protein. The sample holds roughly 480,000 distinct CDR3 sequences, around an eighth seen once. Sample: blood. The receptors originated from a woman in her 30s with Graves' ophthalmopathy.

There are many counts of this clonotype. V gene TRBV7-2 combines with J gene TRBJ1-1, with a tentative D call TRBD1 (6 bases). The germline V gene encodes CDR1 SGHTA and CDR2 FQGNSA. V was cut by 0 bases and J by 4 bases, with 21 bases left in between. CDR3 length: 18 amino acids. CDR3 DNA: TGTGCCAGCAGCTTAGCTACAGGGATGGGCCTACGTTCCACTGAAGCTTTCTTT. This codes for CASSLATGMGLRSTEAFF.

This clonotype was seen ten or more times. The V call is TRBV12-3 or TRBV12-4, the J call TRBJ2-2, with 9 nucleotides matching TRBD2. V lost 5 bases to trimming and J lost 6 bases; unmatched junction nucleotides: 7. This CDR3 is 15 amino acids long. DNA of the CDR3: TGTGCCAGCAGTCCAGCGGGGGGAAGGGCCGGGGAGCTGTTTTTT. Protein: CASSPAGGRAGELFF.

The table lists this clonotype with many counts. The chain couples TRBV15 to TRBJ2-2, with 10 bases lining up with TRBD2. V gave up 4 bases and J gave up 1 base; unmatched junction bases: 9. The CDR3 is 18 residues long. The V gene's germline CDR1 is LNHNV and CDR2 YYDKDF (reference sequence). Here the CDR3 reads CATSKRLAGVGNTGELFF. CDR3 bases: TGTGCCACCAGCAAGCGGCTAGCGGGAGTAGGGAACACCGGGGAGCTGTTTTTT.

This clonotype appeared many times. The rearrangement uses TRBV28 and TRBJ1-6; D uncertain. V lost 3 bases and J 6 bases, leaving 12 bases between the germline ends. Germline V gives CDR1 MDHEN, CDR2 SYDVKM. The CDR3 has 15 residues. CDR3 residues: CASSLLGKSNSPLHF. The CDR3 DNA follows: TGTGCCAGCAGTTTGTTGGGGAAGAGTAATTCACCCCTCCACTTT.

This clonotype showed up many times. The rearrangement links TRBV6-5 to TRBJ1-6; 9 bases agree with TRBD1. The germline CDR1 and CDR2 sequences are MNHEY and SVGAGI. Unmatched junction bases numbered 24, after V lost 4 bases and J lost 11 bases. This CDR3 region has 20 residues. DNA of the CDR3: TGTGCCAGCAGTTCGGTCTCCGGGACAGGGAAAAATCCCGTTATTCCACCCCTCCACTTT. Its protein product is CASSSVSGTGKNPVIPPLHF.

This clonotype has ten or more counts. The chain uses TRBV12-3 or TRBV12-4 and TRBJ1-5, with D perhaps matching TRBD1 (5 bases). This CDR3 is built from 12 residues. V shed 7 bases and J shed 9 bases, with 13 bases lying between them. The chain's CDR3 is CASTLGLGPQHF. The DNA for the CDR3 is TGTGCCAGCACCCTGGGGCTAGGGCCCCAGCATTTT.

This clonotype occurred many times. The genes are TRBV27 and TRBJ1-3; unclear D gene. CDR3 length equals 14 residues. Trimming left V 5 bases short and J 0 bases short, with 8 bases between. The germline CDR1 and CDR2 sequences are MNHEY and SMNVEV (reference sequence). The CDR3 spells CASSPQISGNTIYF. For the CDR3, the DNA is TGTGCCAGCAGTCCGCAGATCTCTGGAAACACCATATATTTT.

This clonotype was found many times. The gene calls are TRBV12-3 or TRBV12-4 and TRBJ2-7; no firm D call. V shed 6 bases and J shed 0 bases, with 12 bases lying between them. The CDR3 runs 14 residues. The CDR3 loop reads CASRPPRSSYEQYF. CDR3 DNA: TGTGCCAGCAGGCCCCCACGCAGCTCCTACGAGCAGTACTTC.

This clonotype showed up many times. The V gene is TRBV12-3 or TRBV12-4, the J gene TRBJ2-7, with TRBD2 as a possible D gene (5 bases). The ends were cut back, 6 bases at V and 3 bases at J, with 12 bases in the middle. The CDR3 loop spans 13 amino acids. The CDR3 spells CASSEGNSYEQYF. The CDR3 DNA follows: TGTGCCAGCAGCGAGGGAAACAGCTACGAGCAGTACTTC.

This sequence joins TRBV30 and TRBJ1-5, with D possibly TRBD1 on 5 matching bases. The CDR3 has 15 residues. The germline V gene encodes CDR1 GTSNPN and CDR2 SVGIG (reference sequence). Trimming took 3 bases from V and 4 from J, leaving 16 bases between them. The CDR3 nucleotides are TGTGCCTGGAGCGGGTCGTCAGGGTATAATCAGCCCCAGCATTTT. Amino acid sequence: CAWSGSSGYNQPQHF.